The rows below give T cell receptor beta chains drawn from one sample of a study of Ad26.COV2.S vaccination and SARS-CoV-2 variants. The data were produced by immunoSEQ multiplex PCR, yet TCRdb's version contains in-frame clones alone and is incomplete. The table lists about 350,000 clones, roughly 94% of them singletons. The sequencing here drew on peripheral blood, taken after recovery from COVID-19. These receptors came from a human donor who had recovered from COVID-19. CDR3s include the opening cysteine and the closing phenylalanine or tryptophan. A D gene is named only where the DNA matches it firmly. Clone size is shown for a subset of rows, as once, few, many or a class of expanded clone.

>NA|TRBV6-5|NA|TRBJ1-6
CASRRGLGNSPLHF
TGTGCCAGCAGGAGGGGGTTGGGGAATTCACCCCTCCACTTT
>NA|TRBV15|TRBD1|TRBJ1-5
CATSRDFWDSNQPQHF
TGTGCCACCAGCAGAGATTTTTGGGACAGTAATCAGCCCCAGCATTTT
>NA|TRBV28|NA|TRBJ1-1
CASSLAGNTEAFF
TGTGCCAGCAGTTTGGCGGGGAACACTGAAGCTTTCTTT
>NA|TRBV9|NA|TRBJ2-3
CASSGNYRDTDTDTQYF
TGTGCCAGCAGCGGCAACTACCGGGACACAGACACAGATACGCAGTATTTT
>NA|TRBV20-1|TRBD2|TRBJ2-3
CSASPLAGEDTQYF
TGCAGTGCTAGTCCCCTAGCGGGGGAAGATACGCAGTATTTT
>NA|TRBV7-9|NA|TRBJ2-7
CASSHPTTGGDYEQYF
TGTGCCAGCAGCCACCCCACGACCGGGGGAGACTACGAGCAGTACTTC
>NA|TRBV5-1|NA|TRBJ2-7
CASSLGGQQYEQYF
TGCGCCAGCAGCTTGGGGGGACAACAGTACGAGCAGTACTTC
>NA|TRBV5-6|NA|TRBJ2-7
CASSLEGGAGVVQYF
TGTGCCAGCAGCTTGGAGGGGGGCGCTGGGGTGGTGCAGTACTTC
>NA|TRBV5-6|NA|TRBJ2-2
CASTSWTPDTGELFF
TGTGCCAGCACCTCCTGGACGCCAGACACCGGGGAGCTGTTTTTT
>NA|TRBV5-1|TRBD1|TRBJ1-2
CASSDQTGIEGYTF
TGCGCCAGCAGCGACCAGACAGGGATTGAAGGCTACACCTTC
>NA|TRBV7-9|NA|TRBJ1-4
CASSPSNEKLFF
TGTGCCAGCAGCCCGAGTAATGAAAAACTGTTTTTT
>few|TRBV6-5|NA|TRBJ1-3
CASSYSAIEGNTIYF
TGTGCCAGCAGTTACTCGGCTATCGAGGGAAACACCATATATTTT
>NA|TRBV7-9|NA|TRBJ2-4
CASSPGTPLQYF
TGTGCCAGCAGCCCCGGGACCCCCCTTCAGTACTTC
>NA|TRBV19|TRBD1|TRBJ1-3
CASSSRDRAISGNTIYF
TGTGCCAGTAGTTCCCGGGACAGGGCAATATCGGGAAACACCATATATTTT
>NA|TRBV7-2|NA|TRBJ1-6
CASSWGEISPLHF
TGTGCCAGCAGCTGGGGGGAGATTTCACCCCTCCACTTT
>few|TRBV23-1|NA|TRBJ1-1
CASSQSRTAQHTEAFF
TGCGCCAGCAGTCAATCGCGGACAGCTCAACACACTGAAGCTTTCTTT
>NA|TRBV2|TRBD2|TRBJ2-2
CASSVGGATGELFF
TGTGCCAGCAGTGTGGGAGGGGCAACCGGGGAGCTGTTTTTT
>NA|TRBV3-1/TRBV3-2|NA|TRBJ1-1
CASSLAEREAFF
TGTGCCAGCAGCCTAGCCGAGCGTGAAGCTTTCTTT
>NA|TRBV6-2/TRBV6-3|TRBD2|TRBJ2-1
CASSQGLAGYNEQFF
TGTGCCAGCAGTCAGGGACTAGCGGGGTACAATGAGCAGTTCTTC
>NA|TRBV9|TRBD2|TRBJ2-3
CASSYTSGGAGTDTQYF
TGTGCCAGCAGCTATACTAGCGGGGGGGCCGGGACAGATACGCAGTATTTT
>NA|TRBV6-5|NA|TRBJ1-2
CASLSDSYGYTF
TGTGCCAGCCTCTCGGATAGCTATGGCTACACCTTC
>NA|TRBV5-1|TRBD1|TRBJ1-6
CASSATGVVGNSPLHF
TGCGCCAGCAGCGCTACAGGGGTAGTCGGAAATTCACCCCTCCACTTT
>NA|TRBV27|NA|TRBJ2-5
CASSYTRAQETQYF
TGTGCCAGCAGTTACACTAGAGCCCAAGAGACCCAGTACTTC
>NA|TRBV15|TRBD2|TRBJ2-1
CATSITSGGLNEQFF
TGTGCCACCAGCATCACTAGCGGGGGGCTCAATGAGCAGTTCTTC
>NA|TRBV21-1|NA|TRBJ2-7
CASRKHGQGAYEQYF
TGTGCCAGCAGGAAACATGGACAGGGGGCGTACGAGCAGTACTTC
>NA|TRBV5-1|NA|TRBJ1-4
CASRPDREKLFF
TGCGCCAGCCGGCCAGATAGGGAAAAACTGTTTTTT
>NA|TRBV11-2|TRBD2|TRBJ2-3
CASSPRGRLAGITDTQYF
TGTGCCAGCAGCCCGAGAGGACGGCTAGCGGGGATCACAGATACGCAGTATTTT
>NA|TRBV9|TRBD2|TRBJ2-5
CASSVGGGGIRETQYF
TGTGCCAGCAGCGTAGGAGGCGGGGGAATACGCGAGACCCAGTACTTC
>NA|TRBV3-1/TRBV3-2|NA|TRBJ2-2
CASSQVQGTGELFF
TGTGCCAGCAGCCAAGTCCAGGGCACCGGGGAGCTGTTTTTT
>once|TRBV7-2|NA|TRBJ2-7
CASSRYGNEQYF
TGTGCCAGCAGCCGCTATGGAAACGAGCAGTACTTC
>NA|TRBV5-1|NA|TRBJ2-7
CASSLGSFYEQYF
TGCGCCAGCAGCTTGGGATCGTTTTACGAGCAGTACTTC
>NA|TRBV28|NA|TRBJ1-2
CASTSRYGYTF
TGTGCCAGCACTTCCCGCTATGGCTACACCTTC
>once|TRBV19|NA|TRBJ2-1
CASSMRGPSSYNEQFF
TGTGCCAGTAGTATGAGGGGACCAAGCTCCTACAATGAGCAGTTCTTC
>once|TRBV9|TRBD1|TRBJ1-4
CASSTLGQGAEKLFF
TGTGCCAGCAGCACACTCGGACAGGGGGCGGAAAAACTGTTTTTT
>NA|TRBV3-1/TRBV3-2|NA|TRBJ2-6
CASSPNVAGANVLTF
TGTGCCAGCAGCCCGAATGTTGCTGGGGCCAACGTCCTGACTTTC
>few|TRBV7-9|NA|TRBJ1-5
CASSLGPGVNQPQHF
TGTGCCAGCAGCTTAGGGCCCGGTGTCAATCAGCCCCAGCATTTT
>NA|TRBV5-6|NA|TRBJ2-5
CASSLRSGGLQETQYF
TGTGCCAGCAGCTTGAGGTCCGGGGGACTCCAAGAGACCCAGTACTTC
>NA|TRBV2|NA|TRBJ1-1
CASSAGRGIEAFF
TGTGCCAGCAGTGCAGGCAGGGGTATTGAAGCTTTCTTT
>NA|TRBV6-4|NA|TRBJ2-3
CASSESVTGADTQYF
TGTGCCAGCAGTGAGTCGGTAACGGGCGCAGATACGCAGTATTTT
>NA|TRBV5-6|NA|TRBJ1-2
CASTETASYRGDYGYTF
TGTGCCAGCACCGAGACGGCCTCTTACCGGGGGGACTATGGCTACACCTTC
>NA|TRBV7-9|NA|TRBJ1-1
CASSSSGVPTEAFF
TGTGCCAGCAGCTCTAGTGGGGTTCCGACTGAAGCTTTCTTT
>NA|TRBV13|TRBD1|TRBJ1-2
CASRGTGFRGYTF
TGTGCCAGCAGGGGGACAGGGTTCAGGGGCTACACCTTC
>NA|TRBV12-3/TRBV12-4|NA|TRBJ2-3
CASSFWGADTQYF
TGTGCCAGCAGTTTCTGGGGGGCAGATACGCAGTATTTT
>NA|TRBV5-1|NA|TRBJ1-3
CASSLQGTSGNTIYF
TGCGCCAGCAGCTTGCAGGGGACCTCTGGAAACACCATATATTTT
>NA|TRBV27|NA|TRBJ1-2
CASSLLPDLTHYGYTF
TGTGCCAGCAGTTTACTCCCGGATCTAACACACTATGGCTACACCTTC
>NA|TRBV29-1|NA|TRBJ2-4
CSGTDSKNIQYF
TGCAGCGGGACGGACAGCAAAAACATTCAGTACTTC
>NA|TRBV6-1|TRBD2|TRBJ2-7
CASSEAGGIHEQYF
TGTGCCAGCAGTGAGGCGGGAGGAATCCACGAGCAGTACTTC
>NA|TRBV7-9|NA|TRBJ1-3
CASSFRDAGNTIYF
TGTGCCAGCAGCTTCCGAGATGCTGGAAACACCATATATTTT